This TCR beta chain stems from a study of T cells in Graves' hyperthyroidism and ophthalmopathy. It was RNA transcripts that yielded the amplified TCR beta CDR3 regions. Initially, a first-round RT-PCR of the TCR CDR3 employed the HTBI primer set. In TCRdb, the multiplex PCR reads were re-called with MiXCR into one record per CDR3 protein. The table has about 59,000 distinct CDR3 sequences, about 50% seen once. CDR3 length equals 13 residues. V lost 5 bases, J lost 4 bases, and 15 bases lay in between. Looked up from germline, CDR1 is DFQATT and CDR2 is SNEGSKA (reference sequence). By share of the sample, this clonotype is medium-sized.

Sequencing input: blood. V and J are TRBV20-1 and TRBJ2-7; D is unclear. The TCR sequence derives from a woman aged 55-70 years with Graves' ophthalmopathy. CDR3 region: CSAPIRTAYEQYF. For the CDR3, the DNA is TGCAGTGCTCCCATTAGGACCGCTTACGAGCAGTACTTC.